This T cell receptor beta chain was profiled in a study of early T cells in non-severe SARS-CoV-2 infection. TCRdb redid the calling of the 5' RACE reads with MiXCR, one entry per CDR3 protein. The data contain approximately 65,000 distinct CDR3 sequences, less than 15% of them singletons. Trimming shortened V by 8 bases and J by 0 bases, and 11 bases separated the two germline ends. The CDR3 totals 13 residues. CDR1 GTSNPN and CDR2 SVGIG come from the germline V gene (reference sequence). Sequencing was performed on whole blood. The chain combines TRBV30 with TRBJ2-1; maybe TRBD2 (6 bases). This clonotype was sampled from an adult who was a healthcare worker with PCR-confirmed SARS-CoV-2 infection or an uninfected control (not recorded which). CDR3 in DNA: TGTGCCCAACGGGGGAGCTCCTACAATGAGCAGTTCTTC. Protein product: CAQRGSSYNEQFF.